The entry below gives a single TCR beta chain sequence along with its context. The entry originates in a study of blood T cell repertoires in COVID-19. Across the study: Sources were T cells, B-cell-depleted T cells, or PBMCs; the material itself was cDNA or gDNA.

TCRdb's table, derived via immunoSEQ multiplex PCR, lists solely in-frame clones and lacks some. The sample has some 40,000 clones, less than 90% seen once; the top ten hold 15% to 20%. Germline loops: CDR1 SGHNT, CDR2 YENEEA. The CDR3 runs to 17 residues. The J segment lost 8 bases and the V segment lost 3 bases, leaving 12 bases of the junction unmatched. The receptor comes from a man aged 65 to 85 with acute or convalescent COVID-19. The sequenced sample was peripheral blood. The chain employs TRBV11-3 and TRBJ2-1; 11 bases align to TRBD2. The CDR3 loop is CASSFELAGGPVHEQFF. The CDR3 DNA reads TGTGCCAGCAGCTTTGAATTAGCGGGAGGGCCTGTCCATGAGCAGTTCTTC.